These 3 T cell receptor beta chains were all obtained from the same sample, sequenced in a study of blood T cell repertoires in COVID-19. Method: immunoSEQ multiplex PCR; TCRdb's copy keeps in-frame clones and lacks some. The repertoire holds about 230,000 clones, with under 90% as singletons. The sequencing sample was made of peripheral blood. The receptor set was obtained from a woman of 80 years or more with active or convalescent COVID-19.

The count of this clone is one. The chain carries TRBV5-4 and TRBJ1-4, with a possible D match to TRBD1 (6 bases). The germline V gene encodes CDR1 SGHNT and CDR2 YYREEE (reference sequence). This CDR3 contains 17 residues. Trimming cost V 0 bases and J 5 bases, with 17 bases left between them. The CDR3 spells CASSLGGSGGSNEKLFF. The CDR3 nucleotides read TGTGCCAGCAGCTTGGGTGGGTCGGGGGGCTCGAATGAAAAACTGTTTTTT.

CDR3 protein: CASSPQTGAYEQYF. The CDR3 region has the DNA TGTGCCAGCTCACCCCAAACAGGGGCCTACGAGCAGTACTTC. The chain combines TRBV18 with TRBJ2-7; TRBD1 matches at 7 bases. V trimming: 3 bases; J trimming: 2 bases; junction bases outside the gene matches: 4. Germline V gene lookup returns CDR1 KGHSH and CDR2 LQKENI. CDR3 length: 14 amino acids.

The rearrangement links TRBV2 to TRBJ1-5; D is ambiguous. Germline V gene sequence: CDR1 SNHLY, CDR2 FYNNEI. The CDR3 is made up of 13 amino acids. V was pared by 1 base and J by 6 bases, with 7 bases between. The CDR3 DNA follows: TGTGCCAGCAGTGAAGGGGGAGCTCAGCCCCAGCATTTT. Its protein product is CASSEGGAQPQHF.